Below, 30 T cell receptor beta chains from the same sample are listed, as sequenced in a study of blood T cells in healthy people across ages (dated by TCRdb to the mid-2010s). The library was produced with 5' RACE. Sequenced on an Illumina HiSeq 2500. A second PCR of roughly 7 to 11 cycles was performed with a sample-barcoded 5' primer and a J-beta primer mix. TCRdb redid the processing of the public reads, applying fastp at Q25 and MiXCR, and retained in-frame beta chains. Here each entry gathers all rows of one CDR3 protein and keeps the most common genes and DNA. Across this sample there are 1.5 million to 2 million distinct CDR3 sequences, with about 32% seen only once. Approximately 10% of the sample lies in the top ten. The specimen sequenced was blood. These receptors all come from a woman aged 25 to 39 in good health.

This clonotype came up a few times. The J gene is TRBJ2-7, the V gene TRBV11-2; 11 positions match TRBD2. The V gene's germline CDR1 is SGHAT and CDR2 FQNNGV. The trim removed 5 bases at V and 1 base at J, leaving 10 bases unmatched. The CDR3 totals 17 residues. In DNA, the CDR3 is TGTGCCAGCAGCCTCACTAGCGGGAGTTCTTCGTCCTACGAGCAGTACTTC. It yields the protein CASSLTSGSSSSYEQYF.

The chain recombines TRBV12-3 or TRBV12-4 with TRBJ1-1; 8 bases are shared with TRBD1. The CDR3 loop spans 14 amino acids. V trimming: 4 bases; J trimming: 6 bases; junction bases outside the gene matches: 7. CDR3 loop: CASSWTGLGSEAFF. The DNA for the CDR3 is TGTGCCAGCAGTTGGACAGGGCTAGGCTCTGAAGCTTTCTTT.

This clonotype has more than one count but fewer than ten. The chain couples TRBV19 to TRBJ2-5; TRBD1 matches 9 bases. The CDR3 has 17 amino acids. V trimming: 0 bases; J trimming: 5 bases; junction bases outside the gene matches: 10. Germline V CDR1 and CDR2: LNHDA, SQIVND (reference sequence). CDR3 loop: CASSIDPPGQGQETQYF. The CDR3 region has the DNA TGTGCCAGTAGTATAGATCCCCCGGGACAGGGTCAGGAGACCCAGTACTTC.

The chain combines TRBV20-1 with TRBJ2-5; D may be TRBD1 (6 bases). The end of the DNA aligns better with TRBJ2-7, so the J call may be wrong. Germline V gene lookup returns CDR1 DFQATT and CDR2 SNEGSKA (reference sequence). This CDR3 contains 16 residues. The DNA for the CDR3 is TGCAGTGCTAGAGACCCCGCGACAGGCTCTTTCTACGAGCAGTACTTC. Amino acid sequence: CSARDPATGSFYEQYF.

The chain links TRBV7-2 to TRBJ2-2; D remains unclear. Germline CDR1 SGHTA, CDR2 FQGNSA. With 3 bases removed from V and 6 bases from J, the gap between germline ends came to 5 bases. The CDR3 is 12 amino acids. Here the CDR3 reads CASSFPAGELFF. CDR3 in DNA: TGTGCCAGCAGCTTCCCTGCCGGGGAGCTGTTTTTT.

This clonotype was detected many times. The chain joins TRBV4-1 to TRBJ2-1; possibly TRBD2 for D (5 bases). Looked up from germline, CDR1 is MGHRA and CDR2 is YSYEKL. V was cut by 3 bases and J by 8 bases, with 14 bases left in between. The CDR3 is made up of 14 amino acids. CDR3 coding DNA: TGCGCCAGCAGCCAGGACTCCGGCCGCGATGAGCAGTTCTTC. Its translation is CASSQDSGRDEQFF.

This sequence joins TRBV6-2 or TRBV6-3 and TRBJ2-7, with a tentative D call TRBD2 (7 bases). The CDR3 runs to 13 residues. Trimming took off 11 bases at V and 7 bases at J, with 21 bases between the two ends. The V gene's germline CDR1 is MNHEY and CDR2 SVGEGT. CDR3: CACNPGGAGEQYF. Here the CDR3 DNA reads TGTGCCTGCAACCCTGGGGGGGCTGGGGAGCAGTACTTC.

CDR3 nucleotides: TGCGCCAGCAGCCGGGCGGGCCTAGCGGGACTCGGAGGGACAGATACGCAGTATTTT. Translated: CASSRAGLAGLGGTDTQYF. The chain combines TRBV4-1 with TRBJ2-3; 9 bases match TRBD2. The germline gives CDR1 MGHRA, CDR2 YSYEKL. The CDR3 loop spans 19 amino acids. V dropped 4 bases and J dropped 3; count of bases not matched to a gene: 17.

J is TRBJ2-3 and V is TRBV6-1; 11 positions match TRBD2. V shed 5 bases and J 8 bases; nucleotides not matched to a gene: 12. Germline CDR1 MNHNS, CDR2 SASEGT. CDR3 size: 16 residues. The CDR3 region is CASSPRVGLADRTQYF. DNA for the CDR3: TGTGCCAGCAGTCCCCGGGTGGGACTAGCGGACCGTACGCAGTATTTT.

The chain joins TRBV6-4 to TRBJ2-4; 7 nucleotides align to TRBD1. The J call may be faulty, since TRBJ2-7 better matches the DNA end. The CDR3 has 16 amino acids. Per the germline V gene, CDR1 is MRHNA and CDR2 is SNTAGT. DNA for the CDR3: TGTGCCAGCAGTGCCCCGGGACAGCTCCCCTCCTACGAGCAGTACTTC. Protein: CASSAPGQLPSYEQYF.

This clonotype was observed a handful of times. V usage is TRBV20-1 and J usage is TRBJ2-3, with 10 bases identical to TRBD1. CDR3 length: 17 residues. V shed 4 bases, J shed 4 bases, and the junction held 14 bases outside the gene matches. From germline, CDR1 is DFQATT and CDR2 SNEGSKA (reference sequence). The CDR3 protein is CSATNRDRGSHADTQYF. The CDR3 bases are TGCAGTGCTACTAACCGGGACAGGGGATCTCATGCAGATACGCAGTATTTT.

The chain combines TRBV29-1 with TRBJ2-1; 7 bases align to TRBD2. The length of the CDR3 is 12 residues. V lost 4 bases, J lost 13 bases, and 10 bases stayed unmatched. Per germline, CDR1 SQVTM and CDR2 ANQGSEA. CDR3 residues: CSVGDRGGRQFF. CDR3 coding DNA: TGCAGCGTTGGAGATCGGGGAGGGAGACAGTTCTTC.

Concerning this clonotype itself: This may arise from a read error, as a much more abundant clone is one base away. This chain joins TRBV28 and TRBJ2-3; 9 bases map to TRBD1. Trimming removed 2 bases from V and 4 bases from J; junction bases left unmatched: 4. The CDR3 has 15 residues. Germline V CDR1 and CDR2: MDHEN, SYDVKM. DNA for the CDR3: TGTGCCAGCAGTTTACGGGACAGGGAAGCAGATACGCAGTATTTT. Its protein product is CASSLRDREADTQYF.

In regard to this clonotype: An end of the junction differs from the germline gene, which may be a read error. The gene calls are TRBV12-3 or TRBV12-4 and TRBJ1-1; 7 nucleotides align to TRBD1. The CDR3 extends over 14 amino acids. CDR3 amino acids: CAGSAGGMNTEAFF. CDR3 DNA: TGTGCCGGCAGCGCAGGGGGGATGAACACTGAAGCTTTCTTT.

The chain links TRBV6-5 to TRBJ2-6; no reliable D call. Germline values: CDR1 MNHEY, CDR2 SVGAGI. The V and J ends lost 2 bases and 1 base respectively, with 6 bases between them. This CDR3 region has 15 residues. The DNA for the CDR3 is TGTGCCAGCAGTTACGTGGGGTCTGGGGCCAACGTCCTGACTTTC. This gives the protein CASSYVGSGANVLTF.

The chain couples TRBV4-1 to TRBJ1-6, with TRBD1 identical over 7 bases. The CDR3 extends over 18 amino acids. Per the germline V gene, CDR1 is MGHRA and CDR2 is YSYEKL. The trim removed 1 base at V and 2 bases at J, leaving 8 bases unmatched. The CDR3 region is CASSQGAGGGPYNSPLHF. The CDR3 region has the DNA TGCGCCAGCAGCCAAGGAGCAGGGGGTGGCCCCTATAATTCACCCCTCCACTTT.

V and J are TRBV24-1 and TRBJ2-5; perhaps TRBD2 as D (6 bases). There are 11 residues in the CDR3. Trimming cost V 6 bases and J 11 bases, with 12 bases left between them. The germline V gene has CDR1 KGHDR and CDR2 SFDVKD. The CDR3 loop reads CATSLGGEQYF. The CDR3 coding sequence is TGTGCCACCAGTCTCGGGGGAGAGCAGTACTTC.

The V gene is TRBV5-1, the J gene TRBJ1-6; perhaps TRBD1 as D (5 bases). The CDR3 has 15 residues. Deletions cut 4 bases from V and 5 bases from J, with 13 bases between. CDR1 and CDR2 from the germline V gene are SGHRS and YFSETQ. The CDR3 DNA is TGCGCCAGCAGCCCGGGGACCGACAATAATTCACCCCTCCACTTT. Its translation is CASSPGTDNNSPLHF.

This clonotype has a handful of counts. V gene TRBV5-1 combines with J gene TRBJ2-7; 9 bases agree with TRBD1. This CDR3 contains 17 residues. Unmatched junction bases numbered 15, after V lost 4 bases and J lost 4 bases. CDR1 and CDR2 from the germline V gene are SGHRS and YFSETQ. CDR3 DNA: TGCGCCAGCAGCCCGCCGGGGACAGGGTCATTCACTTACGAGCAGTACTTC. This gives the protein CASSPPGTGSFTYEQYF.

At least ten counts were recorded for this clonotype. The rearrangement links TRBV5-5 to TRBJ2-7; the D is unclear. Trimming removed 4 bases at V and 5 bases at J, with 16 bases between. Germline values: CDR1 SGHKS, CDR2 YYEKEE (reference sequence). The CDR3 runs 14 residues. CDR3 sequence: CASSPGSVYDEQYF. The CDR3 DNA follows: TGTGCCAGCAGCCCCGGGTCAGTTTACGACGAGCAGTACTTC.

This clonotype was picked up a small number of times. V usage is TRBV3-1 and J usage is TRBJ2-4, with 7 nucleotides matching TRBD2. This CDR3 is built from 14 residues. The ends lost 0 bases at V and 13 bases at J; junction bases unmatched: 9. CDR1 LGHDT and CDR2 YNNKEL come from the germline V gene (reference sequence). The CDR3: CASSQDLAAREQYF. CDR3 DNA sequence: TGTGCCAGCAGCCAAGATCTAGCGGCGAGGGAGCAGTACTTC.

A few counts support this clonotype. The rearrangement joins TRBV4-1 to TRBJ1-1; D is unclear. V was clipped by 4 bases and J by 5 bases, with 17 bases between them. Germline V gene data show CDR1 as MGHRA and CDR2 as YSYEKL. The CDR3 loop spans 15 amino acids. The DNA of the CDR3 is TGCGCCAGCAGCCGCGGTGTGGGGAGGAAAACTGAAGCTTTCTTT. Translated: CASSRGVGRKTEAFF.

In its sample, this clonotype was seen a few times. V gene TRBV15 combines with J gene TRBJ2-5; D gene unclear. Per the germline V gene, CDR1 is LNHNV and CDR2 is YYDKDF (reference sequence). The CDR3 extends over 15 amino acids. Trimming left V 3 bases short and J 3 bases short, with 14 bases between. The CDR3 bases are TGTGCCACCAGCAGCATAAGGGCGTTCAAAGAGACCCAGTACTTC. Translating gives CATSSIRAFKETQYF.

In this sample, this clonotype turned up a few times. The chain employs TRBV20-1 and TRBJ2-2; 7 nucleotides agree with TRBD1. In germline, CDR1 is DFQATT, CDR2 SNEGSKA (reference sequence). The CDR3 contains 16 residues. J lost 1 base, V lost 1 base, and 6 bases had no gene match. The CDR3 coding sequence is TGCAGTGCTAGAGTAAGAGGACAGGAGAACACCGGGGAGCTGTTTTTT. Residues: CSARVRGQENTGELFF.

This clonotype was counted between two and nine times. V is TRBV20-1 and J is TRBJ2-1; the D is unclear. The CDR3 spans 12 residues. CDR1 and CDR2 from the germline V gene are DFQATT and SNEGSKA (reference sequence). V was trimmed by 7 bases and J by 0 bases, leaving 7 bases between them. The CDR3 is CSGEPSYNEQFF. In DNA form, the CDR3 reads TGCAGTGGCGAGCCCTCCTACAATGAGCAGTTCTTC.

This clonotype was seen more than once but under ten times. The chain has TRBV29-1 and TRBJ2-2; 7 nucleotides line up with TRBD1. V gave up 6 bases and J gave up 3 bases; unmatched junction bases: 4. Germline lookup yields CDR1 SQVTM and CDR2 ANQGSEA. The length of the CDR3 is 13 residues. The CDR3 DNA follows: TGCAGCGTGAGGGGGCTTTACACCGGGGAGCTGTTTTTT. Encoded protein: CSVRGLYTGELFF.

This clonotype has a handful of counts. The chain has TRBV9 and TRBJ2-1; D may be TRBD1 or TRBD2 (5 bases each). The CDR3 runs 12 residues. CDR1 and CDR2 (germline): SGDLS, YYNGEE. V gave up 3 bases and J gave up 12 bases, with 13 bases separating them. CDR3 DNA sequence: TGTGCCAGCAGCGCGATTCCTGGGGGGCAGTTCTTC. Protein: CASSAIPGGQFF.

The chain uses TRBV15 and TRBJ1-6; D is undetermined. This CDR3 is 14 amino acids long. CDR1 is LNHNV, CDR2 YYDKDF, per germline (reference sequence). V was clipped by 1 base and J by 15 bases, with 16 bases between them. CDR3 in amino acids: CATSRVGPSRFLHF. CDR3 coding DNA: TGTGCCACCAGCAGAGTCGGGCCGTCGAGATTCCTCCACTTT.

The chain uses TRBV4-2 and TRBJ1-5; 9 nucleotides line up with TRBD1. CDR1 is LGHNA and CDR2 is YNFKEQ in the germline V gene. V shed 0 bases, J shed 4 bases, and the junction held 4 bases outside the gene matches. This CDR3 contains 16 residues. The CDR3 DNA follows: TGTGCCAGCAGCCAAGATCGGGGACAGGGTAATCAGCCCCAGCATTTT. It is translated as CASSQDRGQGNQPQHF.

This clonotype came up many times. The chain uses TRBV20-1 and TRBJ2-5; D might be TRBD2 (5 bases). The CDR3 loop spans 11 amino acids. V lost 5 bases to trimming and J lost 5 bases, with 9 bases between them. CDR1 and CDR2 (germline): DFQATT, SNEGSKA (reference sequence). The CDR3, as DNA: TGCAGTGCTCGAACGGGGGAGACCCAGTACTTC. This sequence encodes CSARTGETQYF.